Shown below are 15 T cell receptor beta chains from a single sample sequenced in a study of blood T cell repertoires in COVID-19. Sequencing was performed with immunoSEQ multiplex PCR; in TCRdb, only in-frame clones are kept and a portion is missing. The top ten hold over 4% of the sample, which has roughly 250,000 clones, approximately 90% seen once. The sequenced material came from peripheral blood. These receptors were obtained from a man in his fifties or sixties who had recovered from COVID-19.

Note on this clone: Compared with germline, one end of the junction differs, possibly owing to a read error. The V gene is TRBV5-1, the J gene TRBJ2-5, with D perhaps TRBD1 (6 bases). This CDR3 is built from 14 residues. The germline V gene encodes CDR1 SGHRS and CDR2 YFSETQ. The CDR3 nucleotides are TGCGCCAGCAGATTGGACAGAGTTCAAGAGACCCAGTACTTC. Translated: CASRLDRVQETQYF.

This chain uses TRBV27 with TRBJ1-2; 7 positions agree with TRBD1. Looked up from germline, CDR1 is MNHEY and CDR2 is SMNVEV (reference sequence). CDR3 size: 16 residues. V trimming: 5 bases; J trimming: 2 bases; junction bases outside the gene matches: 11. The CDR3 DNA reads as TGTGCCAGCAGTCCCCGAGGACCACAGGGGAACTATGGCTACACCTTC. This translates into CASSPRGPQGNYGYTF.

This chain joins TRBV11-2 and TRBJ1-4, with D possibly being TRBD1 (5 bases). In germline, CDR1 is SGHAT, CDR2 FQNNGV. CDR3 length: 15 residues. V lost 6 bases, J lost 7 bases, and 18 bases lay in between. This CDR3 is CASSSEGTISEKLFF. In DNA, the CDR3 is TGTGCCAGCAGTTCCGAGGGGACTATTAGTGAAAAACTGTTTTTT.

The CDR3 DNA sequence: TGTGCCAGCAGCTTGGGACAGCTTAACGAGCAGTACTTC. Its translation is CASSLGQLNEQYF. The chain has TRBV11-1 and TRBJ2-7; 7 nucleotides line up with TRBD1. Per germline, CDR1 SGHAT and CDR2 FQDESV (reference sequence). After removal of 3 bases from V and 5 bases from J, the junction contained 4 bases not matched to a gene. The CDR3 is 13 amino acids.

The chain recombines TRBV21-1 with TRBJ2-7; the table's D call of TRBD1 was not tested on the DNA. TRBV21-1 is annotated as a pseudogene. The CDR3 totals 15 residues. CDR3 in amino acids: CASSKEGGRAYEQYF. The CDR3, as DNA: TGTGCCAGCAGCAAAGAAGGGGGCCGAGCCTACGAGCAGTACTTC.

V is TRBV19 and J is TRBJ1-2; 7 bases line up with TRBD1. CDR3 length equals 11 residues. V lost 6 bases and J lost 14; bases outside the gene matches: 9. From germline, CDR1 is LNHDA and CDR2 SQIVND (reference sequence). The CDR3 spells CASRVTGAKTF. CDR3 DNA: TGTGCCAGTAGGGTCACAGGGGCCAAGACCTTC. The variable domain in full, with the rest retrieved from reference TRBV19 and TRBJ1-2, is DGGITQSPKYLFRKEGQNVTLSCEQNLNHDAMYWYRQDPGQGLRLIYYSQIVNDFQKGDIAEGYSVSREKKESFPLTVTSAQKNPTAFYLCASRVTGAKTFGSGTRLTVV.

This rearrangement joins TRBV3-1 (or the pseudogene TRBV3-2) to TRBJ2-5, with 7 bases matching TRBD2. Germline V gene sequence: CDR1 LGHDT, CDR2 YNNKEL (reference sequence). The CDR3 consists of 17 residues. With V trimmed by 7 bases and J by 0 bases, 14 bases remained unmatched. CDR3 DNA: TGTGCCAGCACCCCAAGAATAGAGCGGGGCGACCAAGAGACCCAGTACTTC. Translation gives CASTPRIERGDQETQYF.

The chain joins TRBV15 to TRBJ1-5; TRBD1 aligns across 8 bases. V lost 6 bases and J lost 0; bases outside the gene matches: 4. The CDR3 runs to 15 residues. Germline CDR1 is LNHNV and CDR2 is YYDKDF (reference sequence). For the CDR3, the DNA is TGTGCCACCAGGGGGGACAGGAATAGCAATCAGCCCCAGCATTTT. This sequence encodes CATRGDRNSNQPQHF.

The chain combines TRBV27 with TRBJ2-7, with 9 bases identical to TRBD1. V was pared by 8 bases and J by 2 bases, with 7 bases of the junction left unmatched. The CDR3 extends over 14 amino acids. Looked up from germline, CDR1 is MNHEY and CDR2 is SMNVEV (reference sequence). Here the CDR3 reads CASSPGTGPYEQYF. The CDR3 nucleotides are TGTGCCAGCTCACCCGGGACAGGGCCCTACGAGCAGTACTTC.

The chain links TRBV20-1 to TRBJ1-2; 8 nucleotides align to TRBD1. V was clipped by 5 bases and J by 12 bases; unmatched bases: 8. From germline, CDR1 is DFQATT and CDR2 SNEGSKA (reference sequence). This CDR3 spans 11 amino acids. CDR3: CSAPQGEANTF. Here the CDR3 DNA reads TGCAGTGCTCCACAGGGGGAGGCTAACACCTTC.

The gene calls are TRBV7-8 and TRBJ1-5; D is perhaps TRBD1 (6 bases). This CDR3 is built from 15 residues. Per the germline V gene, CDR1 is SGHVS and CDR2 is FQNEAQ. V shed 5 bases and J shed 4 bases, with 15 bases lying between them. CDR3 residues: CASSPFKGVNQPQHF. CDR3 in DNA: TGTGCCAGCAGCCCCTTTAAGGGGGTTAATCAGCCCCAGCATTTT.

The chain joins TRBV7-6 to TRBJ2-6; D possibly corresponds to TRBD1 (5 bases). The ends were cut back, 5 bases at V and 6 bases at J, with 14 bases in the middle. Germline lookup yields CDR1 SGHVS and CDR2 FNYEAQ. The CDR3 is made up of 15 amino acids. CDR3 DNA: TGTGCCAGCAGCCTCGGACAAGATCAGGCCAACGTCCTGACTTTC. This sequence encodes CASSLGQDQANVLTF.

The rearrangement links TRBV19 to TRBJ1-1; TRBD1 matches 8 bases. Per the germline V gene, CDR1 is LNHDA and CDR2 is SQIVND (reference sequence). Trimming at V came to 6 bases and at J to 4 bases, leaving 7 bases not matched to a gene. CDR3 size: 14 residues. This CDR3 reads CASSPGGKGTEAFF. The CDR3 DNA sequence: TGTGCCAGTAGCCCAGGGGGCAAGGGCACTGAAGCTTTCTTT.

The rearrangement uses TRBV4-1 and TRBJ2-5; D not resolved. The CDR3 has 15 amino acids. Germline CDR1 and CDR2: MGHRA and YSYEKL. V was cut by 4 bases and J by 2 bases, with 14 bases left in between. The CDR3 spells CASSLTVLEQETQYF. Here the CDR3 DNA reads TGCGCCAGCAGCCTCACCGTTCTAGAACAAGAGACCCAGTACTTC.

This clone was observed once. V is TRBV6-1 and J is TRBJ2-7; TRBD1 might be the D (5 bases). The V gene lost 10 bases and the J gene lost 6 bases, with 16 bases spanning the gap. The CDR3 has 12 residues. CDR1 is MNHNS, CDR2 SASEGT, per germline. The CDR3 sequence: CATQPKGSEQYF. The CDR3 bases are TGTGCCACTCAACCCAAGGGGTCCGAGCAGTACTTC.